By proportion, the clone carrying this T cell receptor gamma chain is large (0.1 to 1%). A much more abundant neighbour one base away suggests this may be a read error. TCRdb processed the multiplex PCR reads again with the CATT caller. The table lists over a thousand gamma-chain clones, under 30% of them singletons. These data belong to a study of gamma delta lymphoproliferative disorders and STAT genes. Genomic DNA from isolated PBMCs served as the sequencing template. The trim removed 8 bases at V and 3 bases at J, leaving 2 bases unmatched. The CDR3 sequence is 11 residues long. This sequence was found in a human donor in good health. The J gene is TRGJ1 or TRGJ2, the V gene TRGV10. Germline matching of the DNA provided the J gene here, since TCRdb leaves it blank. TRGV10 is flagged as an ORF with uncertain function. The specimen was blood. This CDR3 reads CAAWGYYKKLF. The CDR3 DNA reads TGTGCTGCGTGGGGTTATTATAAGAAACTCTTT.